The clone carrying this T cell receptor beta chain appeared many times. Its matching antigen is unknown. Regarding time point: newly diagnosed GD, antithyroid drugs for less than 3 months. The TCR library was prepared using RNA isolated from PBMCs. Trimming removed 5 bases at V and 4 bases at J, with 14 bases between. The germline V gene encodes CDR1 MNHEY and CDR2 SVGEGT. This CDR3 contains 14 residues. This specimen belongs to a study of regulatory T cells in long-lasting Graves disease. At the level of the study: Graves' patients, diagnosed recently, had received antithyroid drugs under 3 months. Findings of the study overall: Persistent disease was associated with favored TRBV28 usage and with favored use of TRBJ1-2 and TRBJ2-5.

Building the TCR beta libraries relied on iRepertoire HTBI primers, and CDR3 regions underwent Arm-PCR. TCRdb independently ran MiXCR on the multiplex PCR reads; one entry per CDR3 protein. This table has under 300,000 distinct CDR3 sequences, around 16% appearing once. This material consisted of peripheral blood mononuclear cells (PBMCs), taken at new diagnosis, from a patient treated with antithyroid drugs. This TCR came from a female donor with Graves disease. The chain links TRBV6-2 or TRBV6-3 to TRBJ1-2; no reliable D call. This chain's CDR3 is CASSEEGSGYGYTF. In DNA form, the CDR3 reads TGTGCCAGCAGTGAAGAAGGATCTGGCTATGGCTACACCTTC.